The rows below give T cell receptor beta chains drawn from one sample of a study of cytomegalovirus exposure and HLA in healthy donors. Only in-frame clones appear in the TCRdb table, and some are missing; sequencing was by immunoSEQ multiplex PCR. This repertoire includes tens of thousands of clones. The specimen was PBMCs. The receptor source for this set is a man in his fifties or sixties in good health and CMV-seronegative. Both conserved end residues are part of each CDR3. The D gene is left open where the match is weak.

J,D,V,CDR3,DNA
TRBJ2-7,.,TRBV6-1,CASSELAGYEQYF,TGTGCCAGCAGTGAACTGGCAGGCTACGAGCAGTACTTC
TRBJ1-2,.,TRBV5-5,CASSPDGYTF,TGTGCCAGCAGCCCTGATGGCTACACCTTC
TRBJ2-7,.,TRBV5-1,CASSLSNEQYF,TGCGCCAGCAGCTTGAGCAACGAGCAGTACTTC
TRBJ2-4,.,TRBV29-1,CSVGGWRADPLAKNIQYF,TGCAGCGTTGGGGGGTGGAGGGCAGACCCGTTAGCCAAAAACATTCAGTACTTC
TRBJ2-3,TRBD2,TRBV5-1,CASSLFGGVEDTQYF,TGCGCCAGCAGCTTGTTCGGGGGGGTTGAAGATACGCAGTATTTT
TRBJ1-1,TRBD1,TRBV27,CASSIRQGGRAFF,TGTGCCAGCAGTATACGACAGGGGGGTAGAGCTTTCTTT
TRBJ2-7,TRBD2,TRBV18,CASSPGPGLAGPSSYEQYF,TGTGCCAGCTCACCAGGACCGGGACTAGCGGGGCCGAGCTCCTACGAGCAGTACTTC
TRBJ1-4,.,TRBV25-1,CASSVQLTELFF,TGTGCCAGCAGTGTACAGTTGACCGAACTGTTTTTT
TRBJ2-2,.,TRBV11-1,CASSLLMGPGELFF,TGTGCCAGCAGCCTCCTAATGGGGCCCGGGGAGCTGTTTTTT
TRBJ2-2,.,TRBV6-6,CASGSRGNTGELFF,TGTGCCAGCGGTTCTCGGGGAAACACCGGGGAGCTGTTTTTT
TRBJ2-7,.,TRBV2,CASYWEAYEQYF,TGTGCCAGCTACTGGGAGGCCTACGAGCAGTACTTC
TRBJ2-5,.,TRBV11-1,CASSYSTGEVETQYF,TGTGCCAGCAGCTACTCAACAGGGGAGGTAGAGACCCAGTACTTC
TRBJ1-1,.,TRBV7-2,CASSVPRGILNTEAFF,TGTGCCAGCAGCGTACCCCGGGGGATTTTGAACACTGAAGCTTTCTTT
TRBJ1-1,.,TRBV5-1,CASSDTRVSAEAFF,TGCGCCAGCAGCGACACGAGGGTATCGGCTGAAGCTTTCTTT
TRBJ2-5,TRBD1,TRBV28,CASSLRDRETQYF,TGTGCCAGCAGTCTCCGGGACAGAGAGACCCAGTACTTC
TRBJ1-2,.,TRBV27,CASSLSHRVDGYTF,TGTGCCAGCAGTTTATCGCACAGGGTGGATGGCTACACCTTC
TRBJ2-4,.,TRBV7-9,CASSLARTEKVAKNIQYF,TGTGCCAGCAGCTTAGCGAGGACAGAGAAAGTAGCCAAAAACATTCAGTACTTC
TRBJ2-1,TRBD2,TRBV29-1,CSVGTSGGYNEQFF,TGCAGCGTTGGGACTAGCGGGGGTTACAATGAGCAGTTCTTC
TRBJ2-7,.,TRBV28,CASSPAYEQYF,TGTGCCAGCAGCCCTGCCTACGAGCAGTACTTC
TRBJ2-2,TRBD2,TRBV2,CASSENLAGGTGELFF,TGTGCCAGCAGTGAAAACCTAGCGGGGGGTACCGGGGAGCTGTTTTTT
TRBJ1-2,.,TRBV28,CASSLFGRVPGYTF,TGTGCCAGCAGTTTATTTGGCCGGGTGCCTGGCTACACCTTC
TRBJ1-5,.,TRBV5-4,CASSITGGNQPQHF,TGTGCCAGCAGCATTACAGGAGGCAATCAGCCCCAGCATTTT
TRBJ2-7,.,TRBV28,CASGQTYEQYF,TGTGCCAGTGGACAGACGTACGAGCAGTACTTC
TRBJ2-3,TRBD1,TRBV18,CASSPPSSQGATDTQYF,TGTGCCAGCTCACCACCGAGTTCTCAGGGGGCCACAGATACGCAGTATTTT
TRBJ1-1,.,TRBV29-1,CSVVLRAIKIEAFF,TGCAGCGTTGTTCTGCGAGCGATCAAGATCGAAGCTTTCTTT
TRBJ2-1,TRBD1,TRBV9,CASSADRGWGNEQFF,TGTGCCAGCAGCGCAGACAGGGGATGGGGCAATGAGCAGTTCTTC
TRBJ2-5,TRBD1,TRBV18,CASSPPGQGRETQYF,TGTGCCAGCTCACCACCGGGACAGGGGAGAGAGACCCAGTACTTC
TRBJ2-5,.,TRBV28,CASSFKLETQYF,TGTGCCAGCAGTTTTAAACTGGAGACCCAGTACTTC
TRBJ2-5,TRBD1,TRBV28,CASSKGQIRTQYF,TGTGCCAGCAGTAAGGGACAGATTAGGACCCAGTACTTC
TRBJ1-5,.,TRBV19,CASSIWGQEQPQHF,TGTGCCAGTAGTATTTGGGGGCAGGAACAGCCCCAGCATTTT
TRBJ1-2,.,TRBV9,CASSVAEGPIARYTF,TGTGCCAGCAGCGTAGCGGAGGGCCCCATCGCGCGCTACACCTTC
TRBJ1-1,.,TRBV15,CATSWRVSDTEAFF,TGTGCCACCAGCTGGAGGGTTTCTGACACTGAAGCTTTCTTT
TRBJ1-2,TRBD1,TRBV15,CATLGTGGGYGYTF,TGTGCCACCCTCGGGACAGGGGGCGGCTATGGCTACACCTTC
TRBJ2-6,.,TRBV19,CASTIISGANVLTF,TGTGCCAGTACAATCATCTCTGGGGCCAACGTCCTGACTTTC
TRBJ1-6,TRBD1,TRBV15,CATSREDRGDLHF,TGTGCCACCAGCAGGGAGGACAGGGGAGATCTCCACTTT
TRBJ2-7,TRBD1,TRBV5-6,CASNPGYTGVGEQYF,TGTGCCAGCAACCCAGGTTACACAGGGGTCGGCGAGCAGTACTTC
TRBJ1-1,TRBD1,TRBV9,CASSPPDRSNTEAFF,TGTGCCAGCAGCCCCCCGGACAGGAGTAACACTGAAGCTTTCTTT
TRBJ2-7,.,TRBV6-1,CASTRANRYEQYF,TGTGCCAGCACCAGGGCTAACAGGTACGAGCAGTACTTC